The 10 T cell receptor beta chains in this list originate from one sample, sequenced in a study of T cell repertoires in cytomegalovirus infection. The antigens these receptors bind are not known. TCRdb re-derived calls from the reads in MiXCR, one entry per CDR3 protein. Among fewer than 850,000 distinct CDR3 sequences listed, about 28% were seen once. Sequenced material: cultured CD8+ T cells from PBMCs, taken from culture after CMV antigen stimulation. These receptors were collected from a human donor in good health (CMV status not recorded). Some clones in this sample may be carry-over from other donors' samples.

This chain uses TRBV6-1 with TRBJ2-1; D may be TRBD2 (5 bases). The CDR3 spans 18 residues. Looked up from germline, CDR1 is MNHNS and CDR2 is SASEGT. V lost 3 bases, J lost 3 bases, and 21 bases lay in between. CDR3 in amino acids: CASSERALGPLNYNEQFF. The CDR3 nucleotides read TGTGCCAGCAGTGAGAGGGCCTTGGGCCCCCTGAACTACAATGAGCAGTTCTTC.

The V call is TRBV19, the J call TRBJ2-5; 8 nucleotides match TRBD2. Germline assignment: CDR1 LNHDA and CDR2 SQIVND (reference sequence). This CDR3 region has 14 residues. The V segment lost 3 bases and the J segment 4 bases; nucleotides outside the gene matches: 4. The CDR3 DNA sequence: TGTGCCAGTAGTATCCGGGGGGGATCAGAGACCCAGTACTTC. This gives the protein CASSIRGGSETQYF.

J is TRBJ1-6 and V is TRBV7-9; no clear D. The CDR3 contains 14 residues. From germline, CDR1 is SEHNR and CDR2 FQNEAQ (reference sequence). V lost 3 bases and J lost 6, with 9 bases in between. CDR3 DNA: TGTGCCAGCAGCTTGGTGGCAGTTAATTCACCCCTCCACTTT. This gives the protein CASSLVAVNSPLHF.

The chain couples TRBV5-4 to TRBJ2-1; 8 bases are a match to TRBD2. Germline-derived CDR1 and CDR2 are SGHNT and YYREEE (reference sequence). The CDR3 extends over 13 amino acids. The V segment lost 10 bases and the J segment 10 bases; nucleotides outside the gene matches: 13. CDR3 amino acids: CAYWTSPFEEQFF. DNA for the CDR3: TGTGCCTACTGGACTAGCCCTTTTGAGGAGCAGTTCTTC.

Regarding this clonotype: With a much larger clone just one base away, this may be a read error. This chain joins TRBV7-2 and TRBJ2-5, with D perhaps given as TRBD1 or TRBD2 (6 bases each). The germline V gene has CDR1 SGHTA and CDR2 FQGNSA. V was cut by 5 bases and J by 3 bases, with 16 bases left in between. The CDR3 extends over 15 amino acids. DNA of the CDR3: TGTACCAGCAGCCTTTGGGGGGCCTGGGAAGAGACCCAGTACTTC. Amino acids: CTSSLWGAWEETQYF.

V gene TRBV7-9 combines with J gene TRBJ2-7; 7 nucleotides match TRBD1. This CDR3 region has 14 residues. Germline CDR1 SEHNR, CDR2 FQNEAQ (reference sequence). V shed 1 base, J shed 4 bases, and the junction held 4 bases outside the gene matches. The CDR3 loop reads CASSLGRGLYEQYV. DNA of the CDR3: TGTGCCAGCAGCTTAGGTAGGGGGCTTTACGAGCAGTACGTC.

CDR3 in amino acids: CASRGQGEETQYF. The CDR3, as DNA: TGTGCCAGCCGGGGACAGGGAGAAGAGACCCAGTACTTC. The chain employs TRBV27 and TRBJ2-5; 9 nucleotides align to TRBD1. The CDR3 spans 13 residues. The germline gives CDR1 MNHEY, CDR2 SMNVEV (reference sequence). The V and J ends lost 8 bases and 3 bases, in that order; junction bases with no gene match: 4.

This clonotype has at least ten counts. V usage is TRBV7-9 and J usage is TRBJ2-5; D is possibly TRBD1 (5 bases). Germline loops: CDR1 SEHNR, CDR2 FQNEAQ (reference sequence). The CDR3 has 15 residues. Trimming removed 8 bases at V and 2 bases at J, with 18 bases between. For the CDR3, the DNA is TGTGCCAGCCTAGGGGCCCAGTCCTCACAAGAGACCCAGTACTTC. Its translation: CASLGAQSSQETQYF.

The V gene is TRBV27, the J gene TRBJ2-7, with D tentatively TRBD2 (6 bases). Trimming cost V 5 bases and J 5 bases, with 13 bases left between them. The CDR3 consists of 13 residues. Germline V gene data show CDR1 as MNHEY and CDR2 as SMNVEV (reference sequence). The CDR3: CASSPNGGDEQYF. The CDR3 nucleotides are TGTGCCAGCAGTCCGAACGGAGGGGACGAGCAGTACTTC.

The J gene is TRBJ1-2, the V gene TRBV28; TRBD1 agrees at 7 bases. The junction had 6 bases not matched to a gene; V was cut back by 6 bases and J by 5 bases. Per germline, CDR1 MDHEN and CDR2 SYDVKM. The CDR3 has 13 residues. CDR3 loop: CASRRGQVYGYTF. The CDR3 DNA reads as TGTGCCAGCAGGCGTGGACAGGTTTATGGCTACACCTTC.